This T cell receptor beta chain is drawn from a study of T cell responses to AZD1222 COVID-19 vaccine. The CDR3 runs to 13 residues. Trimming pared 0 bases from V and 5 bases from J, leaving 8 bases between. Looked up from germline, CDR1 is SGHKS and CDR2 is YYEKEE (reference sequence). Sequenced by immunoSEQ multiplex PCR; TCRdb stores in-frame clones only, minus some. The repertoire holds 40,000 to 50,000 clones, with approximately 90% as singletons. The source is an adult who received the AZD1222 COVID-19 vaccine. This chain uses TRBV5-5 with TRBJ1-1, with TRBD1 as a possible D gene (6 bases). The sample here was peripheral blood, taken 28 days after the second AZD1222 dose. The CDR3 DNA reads TGTGCCAGCAGCTTGGAAGGGGGGACTGAAGCTTTCTTT. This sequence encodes CASSLEGGTEAFF.